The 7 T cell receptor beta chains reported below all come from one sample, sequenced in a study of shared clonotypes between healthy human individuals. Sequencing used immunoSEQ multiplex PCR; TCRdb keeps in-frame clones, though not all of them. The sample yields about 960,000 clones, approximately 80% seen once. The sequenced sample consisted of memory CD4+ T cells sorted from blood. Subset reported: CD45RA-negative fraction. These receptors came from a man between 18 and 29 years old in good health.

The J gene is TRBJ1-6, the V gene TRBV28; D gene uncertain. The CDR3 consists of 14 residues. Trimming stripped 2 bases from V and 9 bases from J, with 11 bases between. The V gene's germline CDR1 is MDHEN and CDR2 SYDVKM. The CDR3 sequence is CASSLQTFGSPLHF. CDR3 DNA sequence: TGTGCCAGCAGTTTACAGACTTTTGGTTCACCCCTCCACTTT.

The CDR3 DNA is TGTGCCAGCAGCTTTATCCGGGACAGGGGTACCCACGAGCAGTACTTC. This translates into CASSFIRDRGTHEQYF. The genes are TRBV11-2 and TRBJ2-7; 10 bases are shared with TRBD1. CDR1 SGHAT and CDR2 FQNNGV come from the germline V gene. This CDR3 is built from 16 residues. V lost 3 bases and J lost 5; bases outside the gene matches: 10.

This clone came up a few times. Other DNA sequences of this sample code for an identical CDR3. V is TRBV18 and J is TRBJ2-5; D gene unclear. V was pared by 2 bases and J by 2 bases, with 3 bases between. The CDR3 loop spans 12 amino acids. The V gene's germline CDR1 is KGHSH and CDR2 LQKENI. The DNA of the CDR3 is TGTGCCAGCTCACCAACTCAAGAGACCCAGTACTTC. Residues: CASSPTQETQYF. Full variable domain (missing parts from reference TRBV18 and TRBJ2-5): NAGVMQNPRHLVRRRGQEARLRCSPMKGHSHVYWYRQLPEEGLKFMVYLQKENIIDESGMPKERFSAEFPKEGPSILRIQQVVRGDSAAYFCASSPTQETQYFGPGTRLLVL.

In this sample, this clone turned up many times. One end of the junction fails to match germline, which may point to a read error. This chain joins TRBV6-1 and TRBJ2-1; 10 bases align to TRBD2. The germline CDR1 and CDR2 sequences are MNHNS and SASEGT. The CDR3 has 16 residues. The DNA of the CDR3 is TGTGCCAGCAGGGAAGGACTAGCGGAGTCCTACAATGAGCAGTTCTTC. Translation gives CASREGLAESYNEQFF.

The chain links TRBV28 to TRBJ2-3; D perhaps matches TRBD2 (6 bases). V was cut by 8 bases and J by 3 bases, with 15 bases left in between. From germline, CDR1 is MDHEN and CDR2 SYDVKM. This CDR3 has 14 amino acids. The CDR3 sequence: CASSKTAGTDTQYF. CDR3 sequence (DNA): TGTGCCAGCTCTAAAACGGCGGGGACAGATACGCAGTATTTT.

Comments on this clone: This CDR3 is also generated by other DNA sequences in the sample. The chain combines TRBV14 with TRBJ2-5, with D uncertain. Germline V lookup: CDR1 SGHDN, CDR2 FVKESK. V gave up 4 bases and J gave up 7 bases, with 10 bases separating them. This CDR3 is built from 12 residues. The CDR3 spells CASSLKSGTQYF. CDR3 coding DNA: TGTGCCAGCAGCCTCAAATCCGGGACCCAGTACTTC.

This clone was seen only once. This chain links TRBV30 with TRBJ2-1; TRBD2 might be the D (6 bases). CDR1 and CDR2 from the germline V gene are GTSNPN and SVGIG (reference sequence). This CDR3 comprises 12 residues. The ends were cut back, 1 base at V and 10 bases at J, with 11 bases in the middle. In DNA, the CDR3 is TGTGCCTGGAGTGGACTAGTCTACGAGCAGTTCTTC. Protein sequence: CAWSGLVYEQFF.